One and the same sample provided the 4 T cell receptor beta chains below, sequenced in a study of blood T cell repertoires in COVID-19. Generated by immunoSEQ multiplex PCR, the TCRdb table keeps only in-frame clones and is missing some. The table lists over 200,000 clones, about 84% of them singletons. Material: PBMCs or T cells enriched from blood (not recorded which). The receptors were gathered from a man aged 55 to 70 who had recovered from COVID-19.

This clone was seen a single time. CDR3 sequence reads: CASSLVGQGEMGGYTF. The CDR3 DNA follows: TGTGCCAGCAGCTTAGTGGGGCAGGGTGAGATGGGGGGCTACACCTTC. This chain uses TRBV7-2 with TRBJ1-2, with D possibly TRBD1 on 5 matching bases. The germline gives CDR1 SGHTA, CDR2 FQGNSA. The CDR3 extends over 16 amino acids. V lost 1 base, J lost 8 bases, and 20 bases lay in between.

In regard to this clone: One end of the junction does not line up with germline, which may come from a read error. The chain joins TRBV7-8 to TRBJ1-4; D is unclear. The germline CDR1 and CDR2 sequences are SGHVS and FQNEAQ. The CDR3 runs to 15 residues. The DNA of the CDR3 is TGTGCCAGCAGCCCTGGCATGGCGACTATTGAAAAACTGTTTTTT. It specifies CASSPGMATIEKLFF.

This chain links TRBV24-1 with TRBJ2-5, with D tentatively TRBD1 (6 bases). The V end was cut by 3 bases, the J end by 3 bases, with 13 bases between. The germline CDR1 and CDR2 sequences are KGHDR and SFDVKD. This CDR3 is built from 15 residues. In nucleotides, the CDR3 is TGTGCCACCAGTGATCCCCGGGACACTAAAGAGACCCAGTACTTC. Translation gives CATSDPRDTKETQYF.

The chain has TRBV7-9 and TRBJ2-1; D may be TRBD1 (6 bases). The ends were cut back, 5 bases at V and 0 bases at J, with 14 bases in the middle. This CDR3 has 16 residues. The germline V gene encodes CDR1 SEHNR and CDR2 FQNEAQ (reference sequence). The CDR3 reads CASSTQQGYSYNEQFF. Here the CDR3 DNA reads TGTGCCAGCAGCACTCAACAGGGATACTCCTACAATGAGCAGTTCTTC.